This TCR beta chain was sequenced in a study of T cells after somatic rescue of genetic block. Sequenced by immunoSEQ multiplex PCR; TCRdb stores in-frame clones only, minus some. The table has around 67,000 clones, around 90% seen once; the top ten hold 2.5% to 3%. The V gene lost 2 bases and the J gene lost 11 bases, with 16 bases spanning the gap. Germline V gene sequence: CDR1 SNHLY, CDR2 FYNNEI. The CDR3 contains 14 residues. This TCR was sampled from a man aged 25 to 40. The chain links TRBV2 to TRBJ2-1; D is perhaps TRBD1 or TRBD2 (6 bases each). The source material was peripheral blood mononuclear cells (PBMCs). The CDR3 sequence: CASSERTGARQQFF. The CDR3 region has the DNA TGTGCCAGCAGTGAACGGACGGGGGCGCGTCAGCAGTTCTTC. Together with reference TRBV2 and TRBJ2-1, the CDR3 gives the full variable domain: EPEVTQTPSHQVTQMGQEVILRCVPISNHLYFYWYRQILGQKVEFLVSFYNNEISEKSEIFDDQFSVERPDGSNFTLKIRSTKLEDSAMYFCASSERTGARQQFFGPGTRLTVL.